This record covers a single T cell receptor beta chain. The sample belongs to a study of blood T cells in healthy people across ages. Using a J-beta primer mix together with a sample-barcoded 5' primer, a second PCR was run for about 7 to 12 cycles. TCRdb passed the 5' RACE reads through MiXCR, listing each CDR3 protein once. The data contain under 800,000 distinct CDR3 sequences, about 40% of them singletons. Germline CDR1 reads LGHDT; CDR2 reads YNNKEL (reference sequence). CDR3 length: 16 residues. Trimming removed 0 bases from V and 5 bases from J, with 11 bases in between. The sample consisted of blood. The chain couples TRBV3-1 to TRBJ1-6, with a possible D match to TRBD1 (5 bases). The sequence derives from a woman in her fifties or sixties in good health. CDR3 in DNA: TGTGCCAGCAGCCAAGAGCAGGGAGGGCATAATTCACCCCTCCACTTT. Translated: CASSQEQGGHNSPLHF.